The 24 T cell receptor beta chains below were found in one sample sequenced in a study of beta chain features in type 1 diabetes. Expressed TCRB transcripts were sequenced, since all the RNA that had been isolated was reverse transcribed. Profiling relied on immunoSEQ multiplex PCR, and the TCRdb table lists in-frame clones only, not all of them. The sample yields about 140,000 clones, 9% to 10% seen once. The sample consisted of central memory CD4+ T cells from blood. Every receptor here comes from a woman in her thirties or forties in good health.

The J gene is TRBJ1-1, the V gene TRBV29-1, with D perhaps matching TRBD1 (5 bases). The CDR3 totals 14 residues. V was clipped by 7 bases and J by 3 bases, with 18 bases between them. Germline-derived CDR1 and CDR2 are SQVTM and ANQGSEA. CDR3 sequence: CSGGGRGGHTEAFF. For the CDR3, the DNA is TGCAGCGGCGGCGGGCGGGGGGGTCACACTGAAGCTTTCTTT.

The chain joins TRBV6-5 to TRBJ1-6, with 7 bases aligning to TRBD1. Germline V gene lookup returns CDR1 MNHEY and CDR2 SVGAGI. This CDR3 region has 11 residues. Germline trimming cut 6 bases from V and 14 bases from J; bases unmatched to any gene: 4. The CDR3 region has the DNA TGTGCCAGCAGCGAACAGGGGTCCCTCCACTTT. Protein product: CASSEQGSLHF.

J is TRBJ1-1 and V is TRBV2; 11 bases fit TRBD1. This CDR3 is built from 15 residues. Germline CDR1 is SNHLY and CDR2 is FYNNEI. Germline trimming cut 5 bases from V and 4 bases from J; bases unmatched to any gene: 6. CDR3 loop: CASSFQGTGGTEAFF. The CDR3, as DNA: TGTGCCAGCAGTTTTCAAGGGACAGGGGGCACTGAAGCTTTCTTT.

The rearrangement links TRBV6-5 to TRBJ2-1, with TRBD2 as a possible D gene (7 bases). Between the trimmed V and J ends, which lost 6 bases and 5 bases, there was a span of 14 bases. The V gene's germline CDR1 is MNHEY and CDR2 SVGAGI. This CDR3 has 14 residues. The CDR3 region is CASRGGGRHNEQFF. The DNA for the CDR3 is TGTGCCAGCAGAGGGGGGGGCCGCCACAATGAGCAGTTCTTC.

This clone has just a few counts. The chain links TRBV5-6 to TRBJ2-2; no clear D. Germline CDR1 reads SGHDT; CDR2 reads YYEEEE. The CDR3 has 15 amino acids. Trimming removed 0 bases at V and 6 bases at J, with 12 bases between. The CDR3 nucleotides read TGTGCCAGCAGCTTGGCCGGTCCCACGGCCGGGGAGCTGTTTTTT. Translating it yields CASSLAGPTAGELFF. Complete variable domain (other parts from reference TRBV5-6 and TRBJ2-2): DAGVTQSPTHLIKTRGQQVTLRCSPKSGHDTVSWYQQALGQGPQFIFQYYEEEERQRGNFPDRFSGHQFPNYSSELNVNALLLGDSALYLCASSLAGPTAGELFFGEGSRLTVL.

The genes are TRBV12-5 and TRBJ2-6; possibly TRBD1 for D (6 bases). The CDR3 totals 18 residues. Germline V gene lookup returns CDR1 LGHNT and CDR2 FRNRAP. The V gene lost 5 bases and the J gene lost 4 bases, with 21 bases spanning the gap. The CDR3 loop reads CASGPQGLGVLGANVLTF. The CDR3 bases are TGTGCTAGTGGTCCGCAGGGGTTGGGGGTTCTGGGGGCCAACGTCCTGACTTTC.

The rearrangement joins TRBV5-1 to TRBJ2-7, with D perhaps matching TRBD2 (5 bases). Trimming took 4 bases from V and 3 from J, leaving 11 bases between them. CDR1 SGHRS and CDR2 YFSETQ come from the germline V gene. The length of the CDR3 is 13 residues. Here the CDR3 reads CASSPDGVYEQYF. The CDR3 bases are TGCGCCAGCAGCCCCGACGGGGTCTACGAGCAGTACTTC. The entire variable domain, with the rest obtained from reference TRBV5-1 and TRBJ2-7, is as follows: KAGVTQTPRYLIKTRGQQVTLSCSPISGHRSVSWYQQTPGQGLQFLFEYFSETQRNKGNFPGRFSGRQFSNSRSEMNVSTLELGDSALYLCASSPDGVYEQYFGPGTRLTVT.

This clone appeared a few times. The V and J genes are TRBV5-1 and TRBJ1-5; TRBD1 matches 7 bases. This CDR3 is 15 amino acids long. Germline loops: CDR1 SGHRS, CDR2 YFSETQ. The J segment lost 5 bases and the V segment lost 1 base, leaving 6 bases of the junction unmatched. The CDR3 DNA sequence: TGCGCCAGCAGCTTGTTCGGACAGGACTATCAGCCCCAGCATTTT. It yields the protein CASSLFGQDYQPQHF. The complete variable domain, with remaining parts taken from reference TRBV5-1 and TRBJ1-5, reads KAGVTQTPRYLIKTRGQQVTLSCSPISGHRSVSWYQQTPGQGLQFLFEYFSETQRNKGNFPGRFSGRQFSNSRSEMNVSTLELGDSALYLCASSLFGQDYQPQHFGDGTRLSIL.

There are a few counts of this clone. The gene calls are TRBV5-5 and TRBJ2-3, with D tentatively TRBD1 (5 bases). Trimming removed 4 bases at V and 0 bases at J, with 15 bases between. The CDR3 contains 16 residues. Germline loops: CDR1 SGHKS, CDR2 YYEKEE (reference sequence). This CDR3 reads CASSPISGSSTDTQYF. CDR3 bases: TGTGCCAGCAGCCCCATATCAGGGTCCAGCACAGATACGCAGTATTTT.

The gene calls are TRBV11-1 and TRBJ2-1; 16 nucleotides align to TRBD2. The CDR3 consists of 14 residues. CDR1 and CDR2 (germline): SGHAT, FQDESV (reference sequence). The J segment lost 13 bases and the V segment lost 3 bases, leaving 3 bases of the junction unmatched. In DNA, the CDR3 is TGTGCCAGCAGCTTGGGGACTAGCGGGGGGGCACAGTTCTTC. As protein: CASSLGTSGGAQFF.

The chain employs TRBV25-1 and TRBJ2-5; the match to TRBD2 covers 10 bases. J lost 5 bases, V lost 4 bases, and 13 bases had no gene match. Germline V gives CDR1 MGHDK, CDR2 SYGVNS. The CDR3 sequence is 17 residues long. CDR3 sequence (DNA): TGTGCCAGCAGTGGGGGGGCTAGCGGGGGCCCTTTGGAGACCCAGTACTTC. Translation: CASSGGASGGPLETQYF.

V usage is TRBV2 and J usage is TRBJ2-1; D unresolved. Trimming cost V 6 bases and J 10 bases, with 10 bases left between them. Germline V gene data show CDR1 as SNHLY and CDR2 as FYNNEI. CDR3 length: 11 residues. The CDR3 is CASREKVEQFF. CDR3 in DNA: TGTGCCAGCAGGGAGAAGGTGGAGCAGTTCTTC.

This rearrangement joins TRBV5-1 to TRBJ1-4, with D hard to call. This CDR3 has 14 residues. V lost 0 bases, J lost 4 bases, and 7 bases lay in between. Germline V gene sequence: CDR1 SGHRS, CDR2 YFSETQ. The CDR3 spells CASSLAEINEKLFF. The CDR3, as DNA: TGCGCCAGCAGCTTGGCTGAGATTAATGAAAAACTGTTTTTT.

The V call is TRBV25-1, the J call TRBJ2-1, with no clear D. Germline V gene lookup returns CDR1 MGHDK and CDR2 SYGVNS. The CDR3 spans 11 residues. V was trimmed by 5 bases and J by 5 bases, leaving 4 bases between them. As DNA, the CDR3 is TGTGCCAGCAGTCGTAACAATGAGCAGTTCTTC. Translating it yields CASSRNNEQFF. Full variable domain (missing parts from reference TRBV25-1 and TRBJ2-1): EADIYQTPRYLVIGTGKKITLECSQTMGHDKMYWYQQDPGMELHLIHYSYGVNSTEKGDLSSESTVSRIRTEHFPLTLESARPSHTSQYLCASSRNNEQFFGPGTRLTVL.

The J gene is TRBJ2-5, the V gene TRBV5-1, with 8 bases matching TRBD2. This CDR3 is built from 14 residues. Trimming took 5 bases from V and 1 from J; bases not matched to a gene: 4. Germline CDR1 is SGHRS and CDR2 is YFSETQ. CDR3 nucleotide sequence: TGCGCCAGCAGGATGGGGACTAGCCAAGAGACCCAGTACTTC. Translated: CASRMGTSQETQYF.

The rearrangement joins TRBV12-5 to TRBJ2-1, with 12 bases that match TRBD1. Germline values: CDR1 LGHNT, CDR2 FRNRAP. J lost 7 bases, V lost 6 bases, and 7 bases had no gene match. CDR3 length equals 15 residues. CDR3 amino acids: CASGSGQGAGNEQFF. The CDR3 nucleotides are TGTGCTAGTGGCTCGGGACAGGGGGCCGGTAATGAGCAGTTCTTC.

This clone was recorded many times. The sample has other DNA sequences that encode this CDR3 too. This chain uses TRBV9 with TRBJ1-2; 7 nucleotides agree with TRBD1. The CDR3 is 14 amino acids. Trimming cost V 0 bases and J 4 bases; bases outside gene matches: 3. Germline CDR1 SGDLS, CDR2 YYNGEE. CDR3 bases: TGTGCCAGCAGCGTAGTGGCAGGGGGCTATGGCTACACCTTC. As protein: CASSVVAGGYGYTF.

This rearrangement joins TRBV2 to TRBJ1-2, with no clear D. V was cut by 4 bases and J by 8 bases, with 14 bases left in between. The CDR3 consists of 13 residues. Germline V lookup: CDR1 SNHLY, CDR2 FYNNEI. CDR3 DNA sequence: TGTGCCAGCAGTGTCGCGGCGGGATCCGGCTACACCTTC. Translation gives CASSVAAGSGYTF.

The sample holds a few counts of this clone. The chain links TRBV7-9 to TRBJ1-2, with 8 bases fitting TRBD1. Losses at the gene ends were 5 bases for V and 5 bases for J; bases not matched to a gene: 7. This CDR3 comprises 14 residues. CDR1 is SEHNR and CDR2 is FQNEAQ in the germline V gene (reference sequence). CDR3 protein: CASSEGQGPYGYTF. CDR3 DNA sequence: TGTGCCAGCAGCGAAGGACAGGGACCGTATGGCTACACCTTC. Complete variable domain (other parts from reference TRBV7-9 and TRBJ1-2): DTGVSQNPRHKITKRGQNVTFRCDPISEHNRLYWYRQTLGQGPEFLTYFQNEAQLEKSRLLSDRFSAERPKGSFSTLEIQRTEQGDSAMYLCASSEGQGPYGYTFGSGTRLTVV.

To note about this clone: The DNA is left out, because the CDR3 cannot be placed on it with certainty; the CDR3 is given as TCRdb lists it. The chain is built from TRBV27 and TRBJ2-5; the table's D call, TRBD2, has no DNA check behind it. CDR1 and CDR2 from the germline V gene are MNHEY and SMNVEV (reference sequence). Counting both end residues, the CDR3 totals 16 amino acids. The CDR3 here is CASSSSSGGGQETQYF.

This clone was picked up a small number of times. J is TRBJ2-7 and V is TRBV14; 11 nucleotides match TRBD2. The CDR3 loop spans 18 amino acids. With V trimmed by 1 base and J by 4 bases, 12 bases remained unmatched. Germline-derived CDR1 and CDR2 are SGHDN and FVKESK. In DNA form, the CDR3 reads TGTGCCAGCAGCCAAGGTCCAACTAGCGGGGGTTTGAAGTACGAGCAGTACTTC. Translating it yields CASSQGPTSGGLKYEQYF.

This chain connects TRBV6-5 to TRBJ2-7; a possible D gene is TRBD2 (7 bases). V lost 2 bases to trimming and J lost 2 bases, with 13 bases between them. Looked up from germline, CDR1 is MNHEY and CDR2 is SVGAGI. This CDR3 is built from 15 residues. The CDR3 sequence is CASSYEGGRTYEQYF. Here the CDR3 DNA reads TGTGCCAGCAGTTACGAGGGGGGGCGTACCTACGAGCAGTACTTC.

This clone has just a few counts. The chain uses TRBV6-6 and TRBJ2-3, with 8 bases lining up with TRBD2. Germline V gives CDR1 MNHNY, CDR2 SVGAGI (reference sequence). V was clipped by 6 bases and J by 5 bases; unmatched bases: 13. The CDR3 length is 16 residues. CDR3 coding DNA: TGTGCCAGCAGGAAAGCGGGGGCGGCGTGGGGAGATACGCAGTATTTT. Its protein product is CASRKAGAAWGDTQYF.

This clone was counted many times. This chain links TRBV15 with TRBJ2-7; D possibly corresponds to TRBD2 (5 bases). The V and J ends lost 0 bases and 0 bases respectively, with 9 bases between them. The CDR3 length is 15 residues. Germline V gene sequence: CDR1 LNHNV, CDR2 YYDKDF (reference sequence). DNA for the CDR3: TGTGCCACCAGCAGAGATCCGGGAATCTCCTACGAGCAGTACTTC. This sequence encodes CATSRDPGISYEQYF.